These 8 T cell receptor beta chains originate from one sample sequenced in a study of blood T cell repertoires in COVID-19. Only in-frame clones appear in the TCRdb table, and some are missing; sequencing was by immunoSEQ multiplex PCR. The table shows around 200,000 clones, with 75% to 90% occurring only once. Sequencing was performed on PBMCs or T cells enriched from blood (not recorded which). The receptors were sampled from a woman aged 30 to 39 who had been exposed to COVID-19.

Here the CDR3 DNA reads TGCGCCAGCAAATCATACGACAGGGGGCCGACCTACGAGCAGTACTTC. This translates into CASKSYDRGPTYEQYF. The chain recombines TRBV10-2 with TRBJ2-7, with 10 bases aligning to TRBD1. The CDR3 consists of 16 residues. The ends lost 7 bases at V and 2 bases at J; junction bases unmatched: 11. Germline loops: CDR1 WSHSY, CDR2 SAAADI.

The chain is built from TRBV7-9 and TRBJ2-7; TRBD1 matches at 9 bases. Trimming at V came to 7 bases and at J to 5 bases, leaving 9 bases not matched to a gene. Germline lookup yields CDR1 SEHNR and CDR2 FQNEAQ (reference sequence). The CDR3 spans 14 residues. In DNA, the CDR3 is TGTGCCAGCACCATCAGGGACAGGGTAAACGAGCAGTACTTC. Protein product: CASTIRDRVNEQYF. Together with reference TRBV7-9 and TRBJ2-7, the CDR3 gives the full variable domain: DTGVSQNPRHKITKRGQNVTFRCDPISEHNRLYWYRQTLGQGPEFLTYFQNEAQLEKSRLLSDRFSAERPKGSFSTLEIQRTEQGDSAMYLCASTIRDRVNEQYFGPGTRLTVT.

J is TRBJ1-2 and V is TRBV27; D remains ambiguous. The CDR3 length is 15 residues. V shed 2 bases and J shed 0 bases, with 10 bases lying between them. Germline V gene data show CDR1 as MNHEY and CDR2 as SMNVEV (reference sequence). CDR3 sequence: CASSLEGSSNYGYTF. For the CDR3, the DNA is TGTGCCAGCAGTTTAGAGGGATCCTCTAACTATGGCTACACCTTC.

The CDR3 here is CASSIFFGAGQQETQYF. The CDR3 DNA follows: TGTGCCAGTAGTATATTTTTTGGGGCAGGACAACAAGAGACCCAGTACTTC. This rearrangement joins TRBV19 to TRBJ2-5, with D maybe TRBD1 (5 bases). The V gene lost 2 bases and the J gene lost 2 bases, with 18 bases spanning the gap. This CDR3 has 17 amino acids. Germline V gene sequence: CDR1 LNHDA, CDR2 SQIVND (reference sequence).

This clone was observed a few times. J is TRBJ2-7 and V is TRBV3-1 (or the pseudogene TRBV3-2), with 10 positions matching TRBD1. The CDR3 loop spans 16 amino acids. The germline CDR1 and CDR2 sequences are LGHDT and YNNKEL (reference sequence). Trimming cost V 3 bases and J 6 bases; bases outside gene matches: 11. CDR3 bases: TGTGCCAGCAGCCACCTCCGGGACAGGGGTTTGCGCGAGCAGTACTTC. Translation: CASSHLRDRGLREQYF.

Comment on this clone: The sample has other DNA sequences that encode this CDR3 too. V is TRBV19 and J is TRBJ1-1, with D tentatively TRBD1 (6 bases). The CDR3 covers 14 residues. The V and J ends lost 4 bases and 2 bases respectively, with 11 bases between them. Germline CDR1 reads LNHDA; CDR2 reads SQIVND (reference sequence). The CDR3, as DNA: TGTGCCAGTAGTAGCCGACAGGCAAACACTGAAGCTTTCTTT. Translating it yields CASSSRQANTEAFF.

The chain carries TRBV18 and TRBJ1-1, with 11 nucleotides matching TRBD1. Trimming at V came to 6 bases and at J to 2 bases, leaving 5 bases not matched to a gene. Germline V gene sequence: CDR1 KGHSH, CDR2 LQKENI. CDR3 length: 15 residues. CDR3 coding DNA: TGTGCCAGCTCGGCCGGGACAGGGGGTAACACTGAAGCTTTCTTT. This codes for CASSAGTGGNTEAFF. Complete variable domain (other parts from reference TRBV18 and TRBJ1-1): NAGVMQNPRHLVRRRGQEARLRCSPMKGHSHVYWYRQLPEEGLKFMVYLQKENIIDESGMPKERFSAEFPKEGPSILRIQQVVRGDSAAYFCASSAGTGGNTEAFFGQGTRLTVV.

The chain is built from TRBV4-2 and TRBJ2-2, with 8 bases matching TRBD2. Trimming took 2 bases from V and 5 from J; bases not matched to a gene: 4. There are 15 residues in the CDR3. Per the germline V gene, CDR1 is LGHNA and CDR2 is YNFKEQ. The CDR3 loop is CASSQRGGRTGELFF. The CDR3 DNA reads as TGTGCCAGCAGCCAACGGGGGGGCCGAACCGGGGAGCTGTTTTTT.